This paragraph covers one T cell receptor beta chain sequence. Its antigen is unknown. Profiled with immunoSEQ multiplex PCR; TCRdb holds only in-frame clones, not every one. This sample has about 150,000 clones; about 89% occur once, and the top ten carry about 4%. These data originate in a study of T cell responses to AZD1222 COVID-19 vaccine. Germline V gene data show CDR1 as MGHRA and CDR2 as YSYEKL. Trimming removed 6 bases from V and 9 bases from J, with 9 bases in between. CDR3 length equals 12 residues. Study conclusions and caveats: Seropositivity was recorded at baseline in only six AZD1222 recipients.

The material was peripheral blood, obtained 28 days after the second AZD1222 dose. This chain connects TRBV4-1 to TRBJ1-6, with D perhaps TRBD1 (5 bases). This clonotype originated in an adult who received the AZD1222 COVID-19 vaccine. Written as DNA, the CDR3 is TGCGCCAGCAGTTCAGGGAGTTCACCCCTCCACTTT. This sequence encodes CASSSGSSPLHF.